This is a list of T cell receptor beta chains from one sample in a study of long-term antiretroviral therapy in people with HIV. TCRdb's copy holds only in-frame clones and misses some; the assay was immunoSEQ multiplex PCR. The top ten clones hold 6% to 8.5% of a sample with roughly 31,000 clones, approximately 91% of them seen once. The source was unsorted PBMCs, collected roughly 5 years before starting antiretroviral therapy. The source of these receptors is a man aged 45-60 years with HIV. Both conserved end residues are part of each CDR3. The D gene is left open where the match is weak. The listing skips clone size in some rows; elsewhere it reads once, few, many or a size class.

cdr3_nt cdr3_aa v_call d_call clone_size j_call
TGTGCCAGCAGTTTGTTGGGGATACATAATGAAAAACTGTTTTTT CASSLLGIHNEKLFF TRBV27 . few TRBJ1-4
TGTGCCAGCAGCTCCTTCCCCCGGGGGGGCCTTTACACTGAAGCTTTCTTT CASSSFPRGGLYTEAFF TRBV7-2 . . TRBJ1-1
TGCGCCAGCAGCCCCGGTGGTAGCTGGAACTATGGCTACACCTTC CASSPGGSWNYGYTF TRBV5-1 . . TRBJ1-2
TGCGCCAGCAGCTCTCTGGGAGGCTGGAATGGCTACACCTTC CASSSLGGWNGYTF TRBV5-1 . . TRBJ1-2
TGTGCCAGCAGCCTAGGACAGGGGGAGACTGTTATCACCTTC CASSLGQGETVITF TRBV14 TRBD1 few TRBJ1-2
TGTGCCATCAGGGATCCAGGGGTAGGCTATGGCTACACCTTC CAIRDPGVGYGYTF TRBV10-3 . . TRBJ1-2
TGCGCCAGCAGCTCCGGGACTAGCATCAATGAGCAGTTCTTC CASSSGTSINEQFF TRBV5-1 TRBD2 . TRBJ2-1
TGCGCCACCAACACCGGTCAGCCCCAGCATTTT CATNTGQPQHF TRBV10-1 . . TRBJ1-5
TGTGCCAGCTCACCATGGACGGGAGATTATGGCTACACCTTC CASSPWTGDYGYTF TRBV18 . . TRBJ1-2
TGTGCCAGCAGCTTCGAAGCACAAGACTATGGCTACACCTTC CASSFEAQDYGYTF TRBV7-8 . . TRBJ1-2
TGCAGCGTTGAAGACAGAGCCCGTCCAGGTAAACTGTTTTTT CSVEDRARPGKLFF TRBV29-1 . . TRBJ1-4
TGCGCCAGCAGCTGGACAGAGAGCTCCTACAATGAGCAGTTCTTC CASSWTESSYNEQFF TRBV5-1 . . TRBJ2-1
TGCGCCAGCAGCCCCGGAGGGACGCAGAATGAAAAACTGTTTTTT CASSPGGTQNEKLFF TRBV5-1 . . TRBJ1-4
TGTGCCAGCACAAGGCAGGGGGCAGATACGCAGTATTTT CASTRQGADTQYF TRBV6-5 TRBD1 once TRBJ2-3
TGTGCCAGCAGCCTGACAGCTGGAAACACCATATATTTT CASSLTAGNTIYF TRBV11-2 . . TRBJ1-3
TGCGCCAGCAGTATGCAGTCCACTAACACTGAAGCTTTCTTT CASSMQSTNTEAFF TRBV5-1 . . TRBJ1-1
TGTGCCAGCAGTTATGGGGCCATAGAGCCGCAGTATTTT CASSYGAIEPQYF TRBV6-5 . once TRBJ2-3
TGTGCCATCAGTGCGACAGGGTTGCGAACTGAAGCTTTCTTT CAISATGLRTEAFF TRBV10-3 TRBD1 . TRBJ1-1
TGCGCCAGCAGCTTGGCCGGTAATCAGCCCCAGCATTTT CASSLAGNQPQHF TRBV5-1 . . TRBJ1-5
TGCGCCAGCAGGGAGTTTGGGGGCTATAGTGAAAAACTGTTTTTT CASREFGGYSEKLFF TRBV5-1 . . TRBJ1-4
TGTGCCAGTAGGAGGACAGGCGGACCGGAGACCCAGTACTTC CASRRTGGPETQYF TRBV19 TRBD1 . TRBJ2-5
TGTGCCAGTAGTATAGGGAATTCACCCCTCCACTTT CASSIGNSPLHF TRBV19 . few TRBJ1-6
TGTGCCAGCCTCAGGGGGCCCGGGGAGCTGTTTTTT CASLRGPGELFF TRBV19 TRBD1 . TRBJ2-2
TGTGCCAGCGCATCAGGGCGTGGCACAGATACGCAGTATTTT CASASGRGTDTQYF TRBV6-5 . . TRBJ2-3
TGTGCCAGCAGCGTAGCCCAAGAGGGGGCTCAAGGGGCAGATACGCAGTATTTT CASSVAQEGAQGADTQYF TRBV9 TRBD1 . TRBJ2-3
TGTGCCAGCAGACGACTCTGGCAGACGAACACTGAAGCTTTCTTT CASRRLWQTNTEAFF TRBV6-5 . . TRBJ1-1
TGTGCCAGCAGCTCCACCGGGACTCCAAACAATGAGCAGTTCTTC CASSSTGTPNNEQFF TRBV5-6 . . TRBJ2-1
TGTGCCAGCAGTTACGACAGGGGCTACACCTTC CASSYDRGYTF TRBV6-6 . once TRBJ1-2
TGTGCCAGCAGCTTAGCTGGGGCAGATACGCAGTATTTT CASSLAGADTQYF TRBV11-3 . . TRBJ2-3
TGTGCCAGCAGCTCGACTAGCGGGGGCTACGAGCAGTACTTC CASSSTSGGYEQYF TRBV11-3 TRBD2 . TRBJ2-7
TGTGCCAGCAGCGGGAAGGGGTCTTGGCATGGCTACACCTTC CASSGKGSWHGYTF TRBV11-2 . . TRBJ1-2
TGTGCCAGCTCACCTTTCCGGGACAGCCAAGAGACCCAGTACTTC CASSPFRDSQETQYF TRBV18 TRBD1 . TRBJ2-5
TGCGCCACCTCGGTGACTGGGTTTTCCTATGGCTACACCTTC CATSVTGFSYGYTF TRBV5-1 . once TRBJ1-2
TGTGCCAGCAGCCGGGCGCGTGCTAGCACAGATACGCAGTATTTT CASSRARASTDTQYF TRBV7-9 . . TRBJ2-3
TGTGCCTGGAGTATACGCAGGCACACAGATACGCAGTATTTT CAWSIRRHTDTQYF TRBV30 . . TRBJ2-3